The next 24 T cell receptor beta chains were all read from a single sample in a study of blood T cells in healthy people across ages. A second PCR, run for roughly 7 to 12 cycles, used a sample-barcoded 5' primer plus a J-beta primer mix. TCRdb recomputed calls from the 5' RACE reads with MiXCR, one row per CDR3 protein. The profile shows hundreds of thousands of distinct CDR3 sequences, around 26% of them singletons. Material: blood. The receptor source for this set is a woman of 80 years or more in good health.

With regard to this clonotype: A read error may explain this, as a much larger clone is one base away. The chain is built from TRBV18 and TRBJ2-1; 10 bases agree with TRBD2. Per germline, CDR1 KGHSH and CDR2 LQKENI. There are 15 residues in the CDR3. This chain's CDR3 is CASSPPSGGPNERFF. The CDR3, as DNA: TGTGCCAGCTCACCACCTAGCGGGGGGCCTAATGAGCGGTTCTTC.

At least ten counts were recorded for this clonotype. This chain uses TRBV6-6 with TRBJ2-3; 8 positions agree with TRBD1. V lost 7 bases and J lost 7; bases outside the gene matches: 4. Per germline, CDR1 MNHNY and CDR2 SVGAGI (reference sequence). CDR3 length equals 12 residues. The CDR3 nucleotides read TGTGCCAGCACTCGACAGGGGAATACGCAGTATTTT. This codes for CASTRQGNTQYF.

This clonotype was seen repeatedly, ten times or more. The chain combines TRBV3-1 with TRBJ2-7, with a possible D match to TRBD2 (5 bases). Trimming took off 4 bases at V and 2 bases at J, with 9 bases between the two ends. CDR3 length equals 13 residues. Germline V gene lookup returns CDR1 LGHDT and CDR2 YNNKEL (reference sequence). The chain's CDR3 is CASSRNGAYEQYF. CDR3 nucleotides: TGTGCCAGCAGCCGTAACGGGGCCTACGAGCAGTACTTC.

The chain employs TRBV7-2 and TRBJ2-2; D is tentatively TRBD1 or TRBD2 (5 bases each). This CDR3 has 15 amino acids. Germline V gene lookup returns CDR1 SGHTA and CDR2 FQGNSA. V was pared by 4 bases and J by 6 bases, with 15 bases between. CDR3 sequence: CASSSNDLGAGELFF. The DNA for the CDR3 is TGTGCCAGCAGCTCCAATGATTTGGGGGCCGGGGAGCTGTTTTTT.

This clonotype was seen repeatedly, ten times or more. The chain joins TRBV7-8 to TRBJ2-3, with 9 positions matching TRBD2. Trimming cost V 5 bases and J 2 bases; bases outside gene matches: 8. This CDR3 has 16 residues. CDR1 and CDR2 (germline): SGHVS, FQNEAQ. The CDR3 is CASSAKAGGNTDTQYF. The CDR3 nucleotides are TGTGCCAGCAGCGCAAAAGCGGGGGGAAACACAGATACGCAGTATTTT.

For this clonotype: A much larger clone lies a single base off, so this may be a read error. The chain employs TRBV6-5 and TRBJ2-7; the D is unclear. From germline, CDR1 is MNHEY and CDR2 SVGAGI. Trimming took off 6 bases at V and 7 bases at J, with 19 bases between the two ends. This CDR3 is built from 14 residues. CDR3 in DNA: TGTGCCAGCAGCCACGAGGCTAGGTCCAATGAGCAGTACTTC. Translated: CASSHEARSNEQYF.

The rearrangement joins TRBV7-2 to TRBJ2-5, with 7 bases lining up with TRBD1. After removal of 4 bases from V and 5 bases from J, the junction contained 7 bases not matched to a gene. This CDR3 has 14 residues. Germline-derived CDR1 and CDR2 are SGHTA and FQGNSA. The CDR3 is CASSWYRGCETQYF. The CDR3 DNA reads as TGTGCCAGCAGCTGGTACAGGGGTTGTGAGACCCAGTACTTC.

This chain connects TRBV3-1 to TRBJ2-5, with D tentatively TRBD2 (5 bases). CDR3 length equals 13 residues. V lost 4 bases and J 11 bases, leaving 17 bases between the germline ends. The germline V gene has CDR1 LGHDT and CDR2 YNNKEL (reference sequence). In nucleotides, the CDR3 is TGTGCCAGCAGCCTTAGGGAGTACAATGAGCAGTACTTC. Protein: CASSLREYNEQYF.

This clonotype was seen a few times. The chain has TRBV7-8 and TRBJ1-2; unclear D gene. The CDR3 is made up of 13 amino acids. CDR1 is SGHVS, CDR2 FQNEAQ, per germline. V gave up 5 bases and J gave up 7 bases, with 14 bases separating them. For the CDR3, the DNA is TGTGCCAGCAGCCGTGAGGGAGCACCTGGCTACACCTTC. Protein sequence: CASSREGAPGYTF.

The chain combines TRBV7-9 with TRBJ1-1; D is unclear. The CDR3 has 13 residues. Trimming took off 5 bases at V and 4 bases at J, with 11 bases between the two ends. CDR1 and CDR2 from the germline V gene are SEHNR and FQNEAQ (reference sequence). CDR3 region: CASSPDTSTEAFF. CDR3 coding DNA: TGTGCCAGCAGCCCCGACACTTCCACTGAAGCTTTCTTT.

V and J are TRBV2 and TRBJ1-2; TRBD1 agrees at 7 bases. The CDR3 length is 15 residues. V lost 7 bases and J lost 6; bases outside the gene matches: 14. Germline CDR1 SNHLY, CDR2 FYNNEI. CDR3: CASTQRDSPGDGYTF. The DNA for the CDR3 is TGTGCCAGCACCCAGAGGGACAGCCCGGGAGATGGCTACACCTTC.

This clonotype was recorded many times. The CDR3 bases are TGCGCCAGCAGCACATCGACACTAGCCTCGATCGAGCAGTACTTC. Encoded protein: CASSTSTLASIEQYF. The gene calls are TRBV5-1 and TRBJ2-7; D possibly corresponds to TRBD2 (6 bases). The CDR3 totals 15 residues. Germline lookup yields CDR1 SGHRS and CDR2 YFSETQ. With 4 bases removed from V and 6 bases from J, the gap between germline ends came to 20 bases.

This clonotype was picked up many times. This chain links TRBV25-1 with TRBJ1-2; 10 nucleotides align to TRBD1. Germline trimming cut 0 bases from V and 6 bases from J; bases unmatched to any gene: 4. Germline values: CDR1 MGHDK, CDR2 SYGVNS. This CDR3 comprises 15 residues. The CDR3 sequence is CASSEYGTGADGYTF. CDR3 nucleotide sequence: TGTGCCAGCAGTGAATACGGGACAGGGGCGGATGGCTACACCTTC.

This chain joins TRBV25-1 and TRBJ1-1; tentative D call: TRBD1 (6 bases). Germline CDR1 and CDR2: MGHDK and SYGVNS. The CDR3 loop spans 14 amino acids. V was shortened by 2 bases and J by 6 bases, with 13 bases between the two germline ends. The CDR3 spells CASSEHRDSAEAFF. In nucleotides, the CDR3 is TGTGCCAGCAGTGAACACAGGGATAGTGCTGAAGCTTTCTTT.

This clonotype showed up many times. The genes are TRBV5-1 and TRBJ2-3, with D possibly matching TRBD2 (5 bases). Germline CDR1 reads SGHRS; CDR2 reads YFSETQ. Between the trimmed V and J ends, which lost 5 bases and 2 bases, there was a span of 15 bases. This CDR3 is 15 amino acids long. The CDR3 loop reads CASSYGNKDTDTQYF. Written as DNA, the CDR3 is TGCGCCAGCAGTTACGGGAATAAAGACACAGATACGCAGTATTTT.

Many counts were recorded for this clonotype. The rearrangement joins TRBV6-6 to TRBJ2-5, with TRBD2 identical over 9 bases. V trimming: 3 bases; J trimming: 6 bases; junction bases outside the gene matches: 8. The germline V gene has CDR1 MNHNY and CDR2 SVGAGI (reference sequence). CDR3 size: 15 residues. This chain's CDR3 is CASSYSAGGLKTQYF. CDR3 nucleotides: TGTGCCAGCAGTTATTCGGCGGGGGGGCTGAAGACCCAGTACTTC.

Ten or more counts support this clonotype. This chain connects TRBV7-2 to TRBJ2-3; TRBD2 matches at 9 bases. J was trimmed by 1 base and V by 6 bases; bases with no gene match: 8. CDR1 and CDR2 (germline): SGHTA, FQGNSA. The CDR3 is 16 residues long. The CDR3 DNA follows: TGTGCCAGCAGATCTATAGCGGGGGAGGGCACAGATACGCAGTATTTT. Protein: CASRSIAGEGTDTQYF.

This clonotype has at least ten counts. The rearrangement links TRBV11-2 to TRBJ2-3; 14 positions match TRBD2. The CDR3 contains 17 residues. Germline CDR1 is SGHAT and CDR2 is FQNNGV. V was clipped by 4 bases and J by 6 bases; unmatched bases: 9. The CDR3 region is CASSSGLAGDQFDTQYF. The CDR3, as DNA: TGTGCCAGCAGCTCGGGACTAGCGGGGGACCAATTTGATACGCAGTATTTT.

In this sample, this clonotype turned up many times. The chain links TRBV3-1 to TRBJ2-5; either TRBD1 or TRBD2 may supply D (6 bases each). V shed 1 base and J shed 5 bases, with 14 bases lying between them. The CDR3 length is 15 residues. CDR1 and CDR2 from the germline V gene are LGHDT and YNNKEL (reference sequence). In DNA, the CDR3 is TGTGCCAGCAGCCAAGGCCGGGGGCAGGGGGAGACCCAGTACTTC. Translating it yields CASSQGRGQGETQYF.

This clonotype was seen a few times. This may stem from a read error, because a much larger clone lies one nucleotide away. The rearrangement uses TRBV27 and TRBJ2-7, with D possibly TRBD1 on 7 matching bases. The CDR3 loop spans 16 amino acids. The V gene's germline CDR1 is MNHEY and CDR2 SMNVEV (reference sequence). With 5 bases removed from V and 7 bases from J, the gap between germline ends came to 24 bases. The CDR3 sequence: CASSPAAGGYGYEQYF. In nucleotides, the CDR3 is TGTGCCAGCAGTCCCGCCGCAGGGGGGTATGGCTATGAGCAGTACTTC.

There are many counts of this clonotype. V usage is TRBV6-1 and J usage is TRBJ2-1, with 7 bases matching TRBD1. The V gene end was trimmed by 6 bases and the J gene end by 6 bases; junction bases not matched to a gene: 14. Germline CDR1 reads MNHNS; CDR2 reads SASEGT. The CDR3 covers 16 residues. CDR3: CASSERRQGWGNEQFF. CDR3 DNA: TGTGCCAGCAGCGAACGAAGACAGGGTTGGGGCAATGAGCAGTTCTTC.

This clonotype has at least ten counts. The rearrangement links TRBV12-3 or TRBV12-4 to TRBJ1-2, with TRBD1 matching over 7 bases. J gave up 2 bases and V 4 bases, and 4 bases lay outside the gene matches. The length of the CDR3 is 14 residues. The CDR3 sequence: CASSWTGGNYGYTF. The CDR3 coding sequence is TGTGCCAGCAGTTGGACAGGTGGGAACTATGGCTACACCTTC.

This clonotype was observed a single time. The conserved phenylalanine or tryptophan normally closing the CDR3 is absent here, so this likely arose from a read error. V gene TRBV4-3 combines with J gene TRBJ2-2; D is ambiguous. V lost 1 base, J lost 0 bases, and 6 bases lay in between. The germline V gene encodes CDR1 LGHNA and CDR2 YSLEER. The CDR3 runs 15 residues. The CDR3 DNA reads TGCGCCAGCAGCCAAGGGCTTACGAACACCGGGGAGCTGTTTCTT. Translated: CASSQGLTNTGELFL.

There are many counts of this clonotype. The gene calls are TRBV9 and TRBJ2-3, with 9 bases aligning to TRBD1. The CDR3 has 15 residues. J was trimmed by 4 bases and V by 3 bases; bases with no gene match: 6. Germline V gives CDR1 SGDLS, CDR2 YYNGEE. For the CDR3, the DNA is TGTGCCAGCAGCGCGCGGACAGGGGTGGCAGATACGCAGTATTTT. It encodes CASSARTGVADTQYF.